This T cell receptor (beta chain) was sequenced in a study of cytomegalovirus exposure and HLA in healthy donors. With V trimmed by 0 bases and J by 7 bases, 7 bases remained unmatched. Germline V CDR1 and CDR2: MGHRA, YSYEKL. The CDR3 has 16 amino acids. In the PCR, 60 Vbeta and 13 Jbeta primers were used. Measured with immunoSEQ multiplex PCR; TCRdb has only the in-frame clones, and not every one. The table lists under 200,000 clones. The sequenced sample was PBMCs. The source of this sequence is a man between 25 and 39 years old in good health and CMV-seronegative. The rearrangement links TRBV4-1 to TRBJ1-4; 8 bases agree with TRBD1. The CDR3 loop reads CASSQDQGQAGEKLFF. The CDR3 nucleotides are TGCGCCAGCAGCCAAGATCAGGGACAGGCGGGTGAAAAACTGTTTTTT.